This entry features one TCR beta chain sequence. Antigen: not known. TCRdb's copy holds only in-frame clones and misses some; the assay was immunoSEQ multiplex PCR. In the table there are 50,000 to 65,000 clones, around three fifths of which are singletons. This record comes from a study of cytotoxic CD8 clonotypes in ibrutinib-treated CLL. About the research overall: In all, approximately ten patients were relapsed/refractory, fewer than 16 were treatment-naive and roughly 18 were IGHV unmutated.

Study results and limitations: Rare overall, public clonotypes shrank or held steady under therapy. Sampling times (in sustained-remission versus progressing patients) were not the same.

The CDR3 sequence is 16 residues long. The V and J ends lost 6 bases and 3 bases respectively, with 19 bases between them. Germline V lookup: CDR1 LNHNV, CDR2 YYDKDF (reference sequence). This TCR came from a human donor with chronic lymphocytic leukemia. The chain employs TRBV15 and TRBJ2-3; D may be TRBD1 (6 bases). The sequenced sample was PBMCs, obtained after 12 months of ibrutinib treatment. CDR3 amino acids: CATSEGTQGRTDTQYF. CDR3 sequence (DNA): TGTGCCACCAGTGAGGGGACACAGGGTCGGACAGATACGCAGTATTTT.